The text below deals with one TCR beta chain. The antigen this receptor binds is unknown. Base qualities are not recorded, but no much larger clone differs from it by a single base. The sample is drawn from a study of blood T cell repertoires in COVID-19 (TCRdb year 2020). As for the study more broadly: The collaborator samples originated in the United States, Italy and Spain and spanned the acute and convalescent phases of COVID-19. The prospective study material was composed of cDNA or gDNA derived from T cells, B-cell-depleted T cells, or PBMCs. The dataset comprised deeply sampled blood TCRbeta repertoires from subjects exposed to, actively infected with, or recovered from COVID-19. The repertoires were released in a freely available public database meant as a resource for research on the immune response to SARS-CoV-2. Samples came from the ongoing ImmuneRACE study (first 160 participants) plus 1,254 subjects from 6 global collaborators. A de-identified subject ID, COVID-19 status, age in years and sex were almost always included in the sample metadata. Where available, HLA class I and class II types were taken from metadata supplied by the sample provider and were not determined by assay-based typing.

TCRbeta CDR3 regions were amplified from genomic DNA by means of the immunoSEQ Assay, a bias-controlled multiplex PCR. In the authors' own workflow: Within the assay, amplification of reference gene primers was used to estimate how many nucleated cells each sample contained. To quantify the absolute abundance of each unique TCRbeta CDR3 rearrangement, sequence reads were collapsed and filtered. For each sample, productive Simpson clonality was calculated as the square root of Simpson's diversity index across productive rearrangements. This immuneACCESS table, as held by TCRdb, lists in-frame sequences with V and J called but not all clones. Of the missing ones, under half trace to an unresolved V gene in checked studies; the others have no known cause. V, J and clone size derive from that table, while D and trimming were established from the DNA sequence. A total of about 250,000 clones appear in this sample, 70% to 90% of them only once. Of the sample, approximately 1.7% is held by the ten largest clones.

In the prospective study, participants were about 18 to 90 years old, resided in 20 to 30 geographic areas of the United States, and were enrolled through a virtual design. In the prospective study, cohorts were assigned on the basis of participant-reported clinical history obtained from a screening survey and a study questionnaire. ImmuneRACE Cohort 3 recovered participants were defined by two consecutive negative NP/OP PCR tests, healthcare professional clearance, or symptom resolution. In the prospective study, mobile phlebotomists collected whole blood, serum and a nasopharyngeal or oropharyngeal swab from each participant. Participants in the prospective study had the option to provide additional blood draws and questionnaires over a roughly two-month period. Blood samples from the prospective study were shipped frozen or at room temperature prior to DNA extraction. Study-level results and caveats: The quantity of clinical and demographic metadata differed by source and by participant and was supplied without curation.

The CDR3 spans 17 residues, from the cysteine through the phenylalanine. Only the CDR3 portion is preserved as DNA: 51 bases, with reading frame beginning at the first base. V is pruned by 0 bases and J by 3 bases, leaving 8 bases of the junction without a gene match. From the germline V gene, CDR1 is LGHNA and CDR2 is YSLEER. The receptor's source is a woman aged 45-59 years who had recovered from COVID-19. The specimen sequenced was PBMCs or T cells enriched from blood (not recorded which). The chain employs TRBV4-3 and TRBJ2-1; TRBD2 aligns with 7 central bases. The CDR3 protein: CASSQDVRAGSYNEQFF. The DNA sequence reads TGCGCCAGCAGCCAAGATGTTCGAGCGGGAAGCTACAATGAGCAGTTCTTC.